This TCR beta chain was recorded in a study of shared clonotypes between healthy human individuals. Study as a whole: Each donor contributed plates that comprised three CD4 naive, three CD4 memory, two CD8 naive and one CD8 memory. Study conclusions and caveats: Naive CD4 clonotypes were shared across a few donors at roughly 5%.

Deletions cut 7 bases from V and 4 bases from J, with 11 bases between. The CDR3 contains 13 residues. Germline loops: CDR1 MNHNY, CDR2 SVGAGI (reference sequence). With respect to this clone: Its antigen is not identified.

Data came from immunoSEQ multiplex PCR; TCRdb stores just in-frame clones and leaves some out. This table has about 1.1 million clones, 75% to 85% appearing once. The sequence was collected from a man younger than 30 in good health. Some clones in this sample may be carry-over from other donors' samples. The source material was memory CD4+ T cells from PBMCs. Stated subset: CD45RA-negative fraction. The rearrangement uses TRBV6-6 and TRBJ1-3; D not resolved. The CDR3 DNA reads TGTGCCAGCACCGAAATAGGCGGAAACACCATATATTTT. Translating it yields CASTEIGGNTIYF.